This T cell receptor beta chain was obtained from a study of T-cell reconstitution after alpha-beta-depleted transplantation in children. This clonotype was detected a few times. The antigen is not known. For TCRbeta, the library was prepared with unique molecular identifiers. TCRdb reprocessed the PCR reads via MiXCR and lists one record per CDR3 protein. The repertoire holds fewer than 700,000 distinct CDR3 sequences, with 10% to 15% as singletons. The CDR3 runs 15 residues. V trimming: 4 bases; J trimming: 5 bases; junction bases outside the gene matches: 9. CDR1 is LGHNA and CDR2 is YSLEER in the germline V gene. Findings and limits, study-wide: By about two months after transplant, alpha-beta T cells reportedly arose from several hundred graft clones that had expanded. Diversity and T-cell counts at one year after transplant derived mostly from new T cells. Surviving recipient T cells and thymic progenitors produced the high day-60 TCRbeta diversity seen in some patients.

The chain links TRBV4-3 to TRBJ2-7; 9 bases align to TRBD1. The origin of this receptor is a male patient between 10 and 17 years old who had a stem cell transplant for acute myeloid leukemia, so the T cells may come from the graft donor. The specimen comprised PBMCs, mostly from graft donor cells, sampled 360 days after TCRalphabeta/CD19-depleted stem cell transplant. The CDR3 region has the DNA TGCGCCAGCAGCCTCCGTGGGACAGGGCCCCACGAGCAGTACTTC. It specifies CASSLRGTGPHEQYF.